One sample yielded the 13 T cell receptor beta chains listed below, sequenced in a study of post-analysis software for immune sequencing data. Study-wide points: Controls had lower frequencies than patients of roughly five TRBV segments, which included TRBV5-6, TRBV5-1 and TRBV20-1.

Their antigens are not known. Unique molecular identifiers featured in each of the TCR beta cDNA libraries. TCRdb fed the PCR reads into MiXCR, producing one record per CDR3 protein. The sample carries about 460,000 distinct CDR3 sequences, roughly 45% recorded once. Material for sequencing was blood. All receptors come from a girl between 10 and 17 years old with multiple sclerosis.

This chain joins TRBV4-1 and TRBJ2-7, with 11 bases lining up with TRBD2. The CDR3 runs 15 residues. V lost 3 bases, J lost 7 bases, and 8 bases stayed unmatched. Germline CDR1 is MGHRA and CDR2 is YSYEKL. CDR3 sequence: CASSQTSGAYNEQYF. CDR3 coding DNA: TGCGCCAGCAGCCAGACTAGCGGGGCCTACAATGAGCAGTACTTC.

J is TRBJ2-4 and V is TRBV7-2; 11 bases agree with TRBD2. Trimming at V came to 0 bases and at J to 15 bases, leaving 7 bases not matched to a gene. The CDR3 totals 14 residues. Germline assignment: CDR1 SGHTA and CDR2 FQGNSA. The CDR3 reads CASSLARLAGTMYF. Written as DNA, the CDR3 is TGTGCCAGCAGCTTAGCGCGACTAGCGGGAACAATGTACTTC.

This chain uses TRBV2 with TRBJ2-1, with D perhaps TRBD2 (5 bases). The CDR3 is 16 residues long. Trimming removed 1 base from V and 3 bases from J, with 13 bases in between. Germline V gene sequence: CDR1 SNHLY, CDR2 FYNNEI. CDR3 coding DNA: TGTGCCAGCAGTGAAGGGTGGGAGAGATACTACAATGAGCAGTTCTTC. It yields the protein CASSEGWERYYNEQFF.

The rearrangement links TRBV3-1 to TRBJ1-1, with D possibly being TRBD1 (5 bases). The CDR3 covers 15 residues. The germline CDR1 and CDR2 sequences are LGHDT and YNNKEL (reference sequence). V lost 2 bases and J lost 1, with 11 bases in between. CDR3 loop: CASSQPPGTNTEAFF. DNA of the CDR3: TGTGCCAGCAGCCAACCCCCAGGGACGAACACTGAAGCTTTCTTT.

This rearrangement joins TRBV9 to TRBJ1-4; D is perhaps TRBD1 (5 bases). The CDR3 sequence is 16 residues long. Germline V gene lookup returns CDR1 SGDLS and CDR2 YYNGEE. Trimming cost V 4 bases and J 4 bases, with 17 bases left between them. CDR3 loop: CASSPPQGHNNEKLFF. In DNA form, the CDR3 reads TGTGCCAGCAGCCCCCCGCAGGGCCATAATAATGAAAAACTGTTTTTT.

The CDR3 region is CSGGGPPPYNEQFF. In nucleotides, the CDR3 is TGCAGTGGAGGGGGGCCCCCTCCCTACAATGAGCAGTTCTTC. V and J are TRBV20-1 and TRBJ2-1, with D possibly being TRBD1 or TRBD2 (6 bases each). From germline, CDR1 is DFQATT and CDR2 SNEGSKA (reference sequence). Trimming took 7 bases from V and 2 from J, leaving 15 bases between them. The CDR3 has 14 residues.

This clonotype showed up just a few times. The chain combines TRBV3-1 with TRBJ1-5; D may be TRBD1 (6 bases). CDR3 length: 14 amino acids. CDR1 and CDR2 from the germline V gene are LGHDT and YNNKEL (reference sequence). Trimming took off 3 bases at V and 3 bases at J, with 9 bases between the two ends. The CDR3 region has the DNA TGTGCCAGCAGCCAGGGGGCCGACAATCAGCCCCAGCATTTT. This gives the protein CASSQGADNQPQHF. Together with reference TRBV3-1 and TRBJ1-5, the CDR3 gives the full variable domain: DTAVSQTPKYLVTQMGNDKSIKCEQNLGHDTMYWYKQDSKKFLKIMFSYNNKELIINETVPNRFSPKSPDKAHLNLHINSLELGDSAVYFCASSQGADNQPQHFGDGTRLSIL.

Only a few counts were recorded for this clonotype. The J gene is TRBJ2-4, the V gene TRBV12-3 or TRBV12-4, with D uncertain. Judging by the DNA end, TRBJ2-7 fits better; the J call may be wrong. This CDR3 contains 14 residues. This chain's CDR3 is CASSFLGFTYEQYF. In DNA, the CDR3 is TGTGCCAGCAGTTTCTTAGGCTTCACTTACGAGCAGTACTTC.

The sample holds a few counts of this clonotype. The chain recombines TRBV7-9 with TRBJ1-5; the match to TRBD1 covers 9 bases. With V trimmed by 5 bases and J by 4 bases, 9 bases remained unmatched. The germline CDR1 and CDR2 sequences are SEHNR and FQNEAQ (reference sequence). CDR3 length equals 16 residues. This chain's CDR3 is CASSTGTGSLNQPQHF. The CDR3 coding sequence is TGTGCCAGCAGCACCGGGACAGGGAGCCTTAATCAGCCCCAGCATTTT.

This chain joins TRBV13 and TRBJ1-2; TRBD1 is a possible D gene (5 bases). This CDR3 spans 14 amino acids. Trimming cost V 7 bases and J 3 bases, with 15 bases left between them. The V gene's germline CDR1 is PRHDT and CDR2 FYEKMQ (reference sequence). Written as DNA, the CDR3 is TGTGCCAGCACCATGGGGCAGGGTGACTATGGCTACACCTTC. It is translated as CASTMGQGDYGYTF.

This clonotype was seen only a few times. The gene calls are TRBV10-3 and TRBJ2-5; D remains ambiguous. The J call may be mistaken, given a closer DNA end match to TRBJ2-7. The CDR3 spans 13 residues. Germline CDR1 and CDR2: ENHRY and SYGVKD. CDR3 protein: CAISKDGTYEQYF. Here the CDR3 DNA reads TGTGCCATCAGCAAGGACGGAACCTACGAGCAGTACTTC.

The chain carries TRBV29-1 and TRBJ2-7, with D perhaps being TRBD1 or TRBD2 (5 bases each). The CDR3 is 13 residues long. Germline loops: CDR1 SQVTM, CDR2 ANQGSEA. Trimming shortened V by 4 bases and J by 2 bases, and 12 bases separated the two germline ends. CDR3 loop: CSVVGERAYEQYF. In nucleotides, the CDR3 is TGCAGCGTTGTGGGGGAGAGGGCCTACGAGCAGTACTTC.

The chain uses TRBV7-3 and TRBJ2-3; D remains unclear. The CDR3 runs 13 residues. V was trimmed by 1 base and J by 2 bases, leaving 4 bases between them. Germline V CDR1 and CDR2: SGHTA, FQGTGA. The CDR3 is CASSLSLTDTQYF. As DNA, the CDR3 is TGTGCCAGCAGCTTAAGCCTCACAGATACGCAGTATTTT. Drawing the rest from reference TRBV7-3 and TRBJ2-3, the complete variable domain is GAGVSQTPSNKVTEKGKYVELRCDPISGHTALYWYRQSLGQGPEFLIYFQGTGAADDSGLPNDRFFAVRPEGSVSTLKIQRTERGDSAVYLCASSLSLTDTQYFGPGTRLTVL.